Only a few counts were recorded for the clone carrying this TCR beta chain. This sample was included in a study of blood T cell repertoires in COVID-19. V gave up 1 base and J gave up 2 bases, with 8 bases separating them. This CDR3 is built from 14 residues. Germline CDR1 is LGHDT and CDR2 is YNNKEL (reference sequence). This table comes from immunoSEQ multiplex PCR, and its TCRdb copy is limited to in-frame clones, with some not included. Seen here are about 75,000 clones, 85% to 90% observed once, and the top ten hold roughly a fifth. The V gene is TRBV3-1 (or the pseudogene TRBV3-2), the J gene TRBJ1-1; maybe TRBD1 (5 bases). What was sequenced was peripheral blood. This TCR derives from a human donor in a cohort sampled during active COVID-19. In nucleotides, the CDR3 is TGTGCCAGCAGCCAAGTACAGGCCAACACTGAAGCTTTCTTT. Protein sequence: CASSQVQANTEAFF.